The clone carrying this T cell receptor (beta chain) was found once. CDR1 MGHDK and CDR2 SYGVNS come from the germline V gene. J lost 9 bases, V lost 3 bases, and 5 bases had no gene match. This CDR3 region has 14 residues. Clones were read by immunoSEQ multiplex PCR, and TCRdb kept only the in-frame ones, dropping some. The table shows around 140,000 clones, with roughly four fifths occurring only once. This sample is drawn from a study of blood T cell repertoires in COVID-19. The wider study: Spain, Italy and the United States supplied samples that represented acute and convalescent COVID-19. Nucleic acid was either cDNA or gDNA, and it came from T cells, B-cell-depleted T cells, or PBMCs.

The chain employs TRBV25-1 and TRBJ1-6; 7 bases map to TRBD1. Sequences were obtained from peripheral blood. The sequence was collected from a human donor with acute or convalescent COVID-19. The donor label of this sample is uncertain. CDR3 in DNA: TGTGCCAGCAGTGACCTTTGGGACAGTTCACCCCTCCACTTT. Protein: CASSDLWDSSPLHF.